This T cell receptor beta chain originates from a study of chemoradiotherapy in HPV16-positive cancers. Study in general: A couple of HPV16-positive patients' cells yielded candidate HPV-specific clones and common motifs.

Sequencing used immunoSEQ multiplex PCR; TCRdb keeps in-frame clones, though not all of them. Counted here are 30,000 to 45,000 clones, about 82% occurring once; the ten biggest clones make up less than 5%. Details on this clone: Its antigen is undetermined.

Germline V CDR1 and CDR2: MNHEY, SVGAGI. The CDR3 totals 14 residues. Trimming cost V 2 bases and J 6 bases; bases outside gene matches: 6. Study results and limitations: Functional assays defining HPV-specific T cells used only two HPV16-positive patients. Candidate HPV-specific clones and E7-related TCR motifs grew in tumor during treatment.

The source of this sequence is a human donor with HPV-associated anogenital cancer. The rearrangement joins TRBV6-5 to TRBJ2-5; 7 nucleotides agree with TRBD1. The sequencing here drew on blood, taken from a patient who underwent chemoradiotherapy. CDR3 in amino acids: CASSYATGEKTQYF. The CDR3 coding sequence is TGTGCCAGCAGTTACGCAACAGGGGAAAAGACCCAGTACTTC.